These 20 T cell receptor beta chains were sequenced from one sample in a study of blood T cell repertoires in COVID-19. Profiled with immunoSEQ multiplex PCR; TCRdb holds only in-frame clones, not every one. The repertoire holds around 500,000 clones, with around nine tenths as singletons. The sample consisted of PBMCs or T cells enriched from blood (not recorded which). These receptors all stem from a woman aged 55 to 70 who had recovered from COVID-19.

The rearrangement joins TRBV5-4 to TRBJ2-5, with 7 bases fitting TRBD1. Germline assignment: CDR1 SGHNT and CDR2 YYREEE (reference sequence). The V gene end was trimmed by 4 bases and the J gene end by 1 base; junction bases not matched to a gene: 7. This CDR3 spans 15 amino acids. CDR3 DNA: TGTGCCAGCAGCCGTGGGACAGCCTCCCAAGAGACCCAGTACTTC. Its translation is CASSRGTASQETQYF.

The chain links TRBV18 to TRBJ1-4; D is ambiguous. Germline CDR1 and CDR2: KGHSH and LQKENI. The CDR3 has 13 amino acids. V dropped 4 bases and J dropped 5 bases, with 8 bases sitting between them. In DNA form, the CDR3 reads TGTGCCAGCTCACGGAGCCGCAATGAAAAACTGTTTTTT. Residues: CASSRSRNEKLFF.

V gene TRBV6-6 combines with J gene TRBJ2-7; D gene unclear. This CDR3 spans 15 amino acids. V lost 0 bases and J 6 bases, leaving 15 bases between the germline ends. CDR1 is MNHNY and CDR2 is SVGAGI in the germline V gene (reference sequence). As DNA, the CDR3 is TGTGCCAGCAGTTACTCGAGTTTCCAGGCCGCCGAGCAGTACGTC. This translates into CASSYSSFQAAEQYV.

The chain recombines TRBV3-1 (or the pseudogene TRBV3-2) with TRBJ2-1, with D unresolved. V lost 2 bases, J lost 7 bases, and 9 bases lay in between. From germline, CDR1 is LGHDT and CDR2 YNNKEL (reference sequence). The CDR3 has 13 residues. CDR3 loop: CASSQSLGNEQFF. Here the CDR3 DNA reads TGTGCCAGCAGCCAAAGCCTAGGTAATGAGCAGTTCTTC.

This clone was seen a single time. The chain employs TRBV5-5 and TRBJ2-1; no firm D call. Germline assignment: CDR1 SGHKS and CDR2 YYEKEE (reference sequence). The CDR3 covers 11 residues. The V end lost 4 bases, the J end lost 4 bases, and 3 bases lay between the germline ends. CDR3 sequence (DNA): TGTGCCAGCAGCCCTTACAATGAGCAGTTCTTC. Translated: CASSPYNEQFF.

The CDR3: CASSEGQGYYGYTF. CDR3 bases: TGTGCCAGCAGTGAAGGTCAGGGTTACTATGGCTACACCTTC. V and J are TRBV6-1 and TRBJ1-2, with TRBD1 as a possible D gene (5 bases). Germline CDR1 and CDR2: MNHNS and SASEGT. V was clipped by 1 base and J by 3 bases, with 9 bases between them. The CDR3 has 14 amino acids.

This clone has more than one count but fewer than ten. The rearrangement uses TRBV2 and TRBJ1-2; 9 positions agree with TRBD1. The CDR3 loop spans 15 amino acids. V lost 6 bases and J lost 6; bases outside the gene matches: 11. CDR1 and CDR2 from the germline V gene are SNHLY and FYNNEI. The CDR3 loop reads CASSLLKQGADGYTF. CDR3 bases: TGTGCCAGCAGCCTATTAAAACAGGGGGCGGATGGCTACACCTTC.

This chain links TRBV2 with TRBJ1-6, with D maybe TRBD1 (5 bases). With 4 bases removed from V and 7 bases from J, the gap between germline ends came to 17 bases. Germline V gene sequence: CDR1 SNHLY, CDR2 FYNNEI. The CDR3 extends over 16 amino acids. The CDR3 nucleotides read TGTGCCAGCAGTGTTAGGCAGGGCGCAGGGAATTCACCCCTCCACTTT. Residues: CASSVRQGAGNSPLHF.

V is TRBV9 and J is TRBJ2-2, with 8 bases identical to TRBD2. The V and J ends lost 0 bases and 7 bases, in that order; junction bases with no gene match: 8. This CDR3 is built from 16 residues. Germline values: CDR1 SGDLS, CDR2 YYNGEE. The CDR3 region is CASSVAGRGAVGELFF. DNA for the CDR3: TGTGCCAGCAGCGTAGCTGGGCGGGGGGCCGTCGGGGAGCTGTTTTTT.

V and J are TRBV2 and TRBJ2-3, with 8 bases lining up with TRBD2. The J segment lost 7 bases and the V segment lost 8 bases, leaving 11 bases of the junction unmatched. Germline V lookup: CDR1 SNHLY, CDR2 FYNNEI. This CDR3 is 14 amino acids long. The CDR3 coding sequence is TGTGCCAGCCTTAAGGGACTAGTAGTTCATACGCAGTATTTT. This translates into CASLKGLVVHTQYF.

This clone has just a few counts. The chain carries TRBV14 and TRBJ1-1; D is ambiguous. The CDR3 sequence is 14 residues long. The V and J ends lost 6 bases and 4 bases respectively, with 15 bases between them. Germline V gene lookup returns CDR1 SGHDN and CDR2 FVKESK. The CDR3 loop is CASSLRSGSTEAFF. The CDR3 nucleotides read TGTGCCAGCAGTTTAAGGTCTGGGAGCACTGAAGCTTTCTTT. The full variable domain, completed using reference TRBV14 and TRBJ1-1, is EAGVTQFPSHSVIEKGQTVTLRCDPISGHDNLYWYRRVMGKEIKFLLHFVKESKQDESGMPNNRFLAERTGGTYSTLKVQPAELEDSGVYFCASSLRSGSTEAFFGQGTRLTVV.

The CDR3 region has the DNA TGTGCCAGCAGTGAACGACAGCCCTGGCAGCCCCAGCATTTT. As protein: CASSERQPWQPQHF. V gene TRBV2 combines with J gene TRBJ1-5; D possibly corresponds to TRBD1 (5 bases). Per germline, CDR1 SNHLY and CDR2 FYNNEI. This CDR3 has 14 amino acids. Between the trimmed V and J ends, which lost 2 bases and 7 bases, there was a span of 12 bases.

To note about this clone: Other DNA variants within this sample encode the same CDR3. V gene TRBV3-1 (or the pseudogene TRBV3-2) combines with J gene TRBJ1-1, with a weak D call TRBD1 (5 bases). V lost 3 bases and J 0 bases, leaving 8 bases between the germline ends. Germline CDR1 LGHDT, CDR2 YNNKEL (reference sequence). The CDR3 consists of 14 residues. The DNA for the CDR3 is TGTGCCAGCAGCCACGGGGGAATGAACACTGAAGCTTTCTTT. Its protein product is CASSHGGMNTEAFF.

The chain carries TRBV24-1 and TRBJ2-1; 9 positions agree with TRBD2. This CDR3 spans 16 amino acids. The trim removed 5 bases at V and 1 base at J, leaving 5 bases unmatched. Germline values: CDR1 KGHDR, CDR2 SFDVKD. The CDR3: CATSGQRGESYNEQFF. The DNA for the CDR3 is TGTGCCACCAGTGGACAGCGGGGGGAGTCCTACAATGAGCAGTTCTTC.

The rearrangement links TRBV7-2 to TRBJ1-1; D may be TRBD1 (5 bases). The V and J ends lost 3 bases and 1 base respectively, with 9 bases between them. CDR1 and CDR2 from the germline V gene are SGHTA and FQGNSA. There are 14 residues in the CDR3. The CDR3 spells CASSLGPGNTEAFF. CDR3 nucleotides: TGTGCCAGCAGCTTGGGGCCCGGGAACACTGAAGCTTTCTTT.

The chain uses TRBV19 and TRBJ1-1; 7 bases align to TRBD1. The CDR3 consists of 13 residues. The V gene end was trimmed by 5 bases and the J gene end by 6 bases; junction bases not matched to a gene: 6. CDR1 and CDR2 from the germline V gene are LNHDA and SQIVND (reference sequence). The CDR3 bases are TGTGCCAGTAGTTACAGGGGAGTGGCTGAAGCTTTCTTT. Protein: CASSYRGVAEAFF.

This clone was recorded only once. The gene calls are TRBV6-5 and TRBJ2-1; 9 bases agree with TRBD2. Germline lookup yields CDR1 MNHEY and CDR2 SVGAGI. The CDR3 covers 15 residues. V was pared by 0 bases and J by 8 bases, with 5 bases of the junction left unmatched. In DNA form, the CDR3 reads TGTGCCAGCAGTTACTCCGGGACTAGCTCGGATGAGCAGTTCTTC. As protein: CASSYSGTSSDEQFF.

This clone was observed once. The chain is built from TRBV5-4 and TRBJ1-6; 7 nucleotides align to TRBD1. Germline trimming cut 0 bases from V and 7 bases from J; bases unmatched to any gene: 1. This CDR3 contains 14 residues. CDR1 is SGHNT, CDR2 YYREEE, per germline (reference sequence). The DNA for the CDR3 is TGTGCCAGCAGCTTGGGGACAGGCAATTCACCCCTCCACTTT. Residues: CASSLGTGNSPLHF. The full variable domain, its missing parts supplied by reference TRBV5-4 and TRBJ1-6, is ETGVTQSPTHLIKTRGQQVTLRCSSQSGHNTVSWYQQALGQGPQFIFQYYREEENGRGNFPPRFSGLQFPNYSSELNVNALELDDSALYLCASSLGTGNSPLHFGNGTRLTVT.

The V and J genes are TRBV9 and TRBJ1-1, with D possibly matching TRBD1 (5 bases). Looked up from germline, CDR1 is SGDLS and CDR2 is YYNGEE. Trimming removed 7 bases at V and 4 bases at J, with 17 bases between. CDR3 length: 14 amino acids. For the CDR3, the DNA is TGTGCCAGCGGAATCACGTCTGGGGCCACTGAAGCTTTCTTT. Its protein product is CASGITSGATEAFF.

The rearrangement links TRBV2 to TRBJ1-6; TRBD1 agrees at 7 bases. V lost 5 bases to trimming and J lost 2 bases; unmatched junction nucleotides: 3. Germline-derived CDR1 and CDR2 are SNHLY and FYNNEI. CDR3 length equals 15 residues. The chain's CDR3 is CASSLQGPYNSPLHF. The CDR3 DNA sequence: TGTGCCAGCAGTCTACAGGGGCCCTATAATTCACCCCTCCACTTT.